The clone carrying this T cell receptor (beta chain) is a singleton in its sample. The sample comes from a study of CD8 T cells in Susac syndrome. The authors reverse transcribed roughly 0.45 to 1 ug RNA with random hexamers. Using its own MiXCR run on the immunoSEQ multiplex PCR reads, TCRdb lists one record per CDR3 protein. Among 80,000 or so distinct CDR3 sequences listed, roughly 94% were seen once. The sample was CD8+ T cells from PBMCs. The TCR sequence derives from a human donor with Susac syndrome.

CDR3 sequence: CASSPTERGGNTF. CDR3 bases: TGTGCCAGCAGCCCTACCGAGCGGGGGGGGAACACCTTC. The chain employs TRBV12-3 or TRBV12-4 and TRBJ1-2; possible D gene TRBD1, 5 bases. V lost 6 bases, J lost 12 bases, and 20 bases lay in between. This CDR3 region has 13 residues.